This T cell receptor beta chain was captured in a study of T cells after yellow fever vaccination. Study-level background: Low-cell-number fractions were prepared with SMART-Seq v4 Ultra Low Input.

Points from the study as a whole: Most clones from primary vaccination were detected again post-booster (almost 98% CD4, roughly 91% CD8).

TCRdb re-called the 5' RACE reads through MiXCR, storing one row per CDR3 protein. The sample has some 300,000 distinct CDR3 sequences, roughly 3.5% seen once. Germline V gene sequence: CDR1 MGHDK, CDR2 SYGVNS. The length of the CDR3 is 14 residues. Between the trimmed V and J ends, which lost 10 bases and 2 bases, there was a span of 17 bases. Regarding this clonotype: Its antigen is not known.

Sequencing was performed on PBMCs, taken on the day of the yellow fever booster vaccination. The chain combines TRBV25-1 with TRBJ1-2, with D possibly being TRBD1 (5 bases). This sequence originates from a man aged 18 to 29 who received the YFV17D yellow fever vaccine. CDR3 coding DNA: TGTGCCATCTCGAGGGGAGACCTAAACTATGGCTACACCTTC. This translates into CAISRGDLNYGYTF.